The source of this T cell receptor (beta chain) is a study of blood T cell repertoires in COVID-19. For the study at large: In each case, the material was cDNA or gDNA derived from T cells, B-cell-depleted T cells, or PBMCs.

The CDR3 contains 13 residues. Germline assignment: CDR1 SGDLS and CDR2 YYNGEE. With 3 bases removed from V and 7 bases from J, the gap between germline ends came to 12 bases. Study processing details: Reference gene primer amplification yielded estimated nucleated cell counts. The protocol was immunoSEQ multiplex PCR, while the TCRdb copy is restricted to in-frame clones and leaves out a portion. That table gives V, J and clone size, and the DNA gave D and trimming. Of around 300,000 clones in the sample, 90% were seen once. The clonotype comes from a young woman with acute COVID-19. The sequenced sample was PBMCs or T cells enriched from blood (not recorded which). The rearrangement joins TRBV9 to TRBJ2-3, with D tentatively TRBD2 (6 bases). The CDR3 spells CASSARGVNTQYF. DNA for the CDR3: TGTGCCAGCAGCGCGCGGGGAGTGAATACGCAGTATTTT.